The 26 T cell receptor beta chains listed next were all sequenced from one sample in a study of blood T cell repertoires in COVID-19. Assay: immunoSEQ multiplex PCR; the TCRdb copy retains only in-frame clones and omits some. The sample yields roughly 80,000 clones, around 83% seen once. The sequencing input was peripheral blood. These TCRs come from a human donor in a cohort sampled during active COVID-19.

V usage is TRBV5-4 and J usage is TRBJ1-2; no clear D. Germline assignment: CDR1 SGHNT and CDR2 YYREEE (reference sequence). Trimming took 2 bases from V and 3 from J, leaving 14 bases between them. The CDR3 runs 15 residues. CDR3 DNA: TGTGCCAGCAGCTTACCTAATGAGGGCGACTATGGCTACACCTTC. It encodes CASSLPNEGDYGYTF.

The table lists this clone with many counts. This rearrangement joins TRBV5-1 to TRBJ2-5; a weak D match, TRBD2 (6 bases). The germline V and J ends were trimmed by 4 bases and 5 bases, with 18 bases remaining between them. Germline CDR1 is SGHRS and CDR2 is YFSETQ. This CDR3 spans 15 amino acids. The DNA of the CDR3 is TGCGCCAGCAGCCTCGGGACTCAACGAGGGGAGACCCAGTACTTC. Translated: CASSLGTQRGETQYF.

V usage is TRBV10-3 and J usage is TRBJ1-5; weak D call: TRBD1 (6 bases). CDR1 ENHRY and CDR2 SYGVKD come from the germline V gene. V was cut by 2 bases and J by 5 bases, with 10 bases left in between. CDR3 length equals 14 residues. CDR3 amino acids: CAISEQAGDQPQHF. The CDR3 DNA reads TGTGCCATCAGTGAGCAGGCAGGGGATCAGCCCCAGCATTTT.

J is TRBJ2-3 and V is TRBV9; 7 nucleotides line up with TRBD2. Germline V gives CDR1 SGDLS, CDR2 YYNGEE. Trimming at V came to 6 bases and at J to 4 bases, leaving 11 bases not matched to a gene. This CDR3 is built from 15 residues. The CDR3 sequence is CASTAGLGLSDTQYF. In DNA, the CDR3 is TGTGCCAGCACTGCAGGACTAGGGTTATCAGATACGCAGTATTTT.

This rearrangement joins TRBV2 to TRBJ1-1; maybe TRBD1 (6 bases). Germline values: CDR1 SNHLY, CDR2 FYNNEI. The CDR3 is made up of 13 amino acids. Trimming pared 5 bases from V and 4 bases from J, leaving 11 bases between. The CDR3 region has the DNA TGTGCCAGCAGTACAGGGATATTCACTGAAGCTTTCTTT. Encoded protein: CASSTGIFTEAFF.

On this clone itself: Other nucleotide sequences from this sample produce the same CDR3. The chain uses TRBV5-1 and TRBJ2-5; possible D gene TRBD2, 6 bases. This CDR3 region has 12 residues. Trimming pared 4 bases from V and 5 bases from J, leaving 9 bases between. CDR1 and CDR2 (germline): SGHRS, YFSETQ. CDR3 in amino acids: CASSPGRETQYF. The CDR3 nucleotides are TGCGCCAGCAGCCCGGGGAGGGAGACCCAGTACTTC.

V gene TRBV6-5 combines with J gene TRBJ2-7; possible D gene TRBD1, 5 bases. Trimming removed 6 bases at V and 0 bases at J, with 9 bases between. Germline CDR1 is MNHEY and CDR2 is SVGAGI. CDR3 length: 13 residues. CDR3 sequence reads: CASRTEYSYEQYF. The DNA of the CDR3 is TGTGCCAGCAGGACAGAGTACTCCTACGAGCAGTACTTC.

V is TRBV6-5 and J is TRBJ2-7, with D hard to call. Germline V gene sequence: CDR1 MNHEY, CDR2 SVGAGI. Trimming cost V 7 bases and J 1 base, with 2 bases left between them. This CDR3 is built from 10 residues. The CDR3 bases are TGTGCCAGCACTTCCTACGAGCAGTACTTC. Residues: CASTSYEQYF.

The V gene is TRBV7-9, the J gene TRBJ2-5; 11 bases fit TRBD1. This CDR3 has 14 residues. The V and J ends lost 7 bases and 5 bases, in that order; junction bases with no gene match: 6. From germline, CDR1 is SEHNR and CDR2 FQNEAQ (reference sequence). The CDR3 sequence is CASTGQGAGETQYF. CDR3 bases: TGTGCCAGCACCGGACAGGGGGCCGGGGAGACCCAGTACTTC.

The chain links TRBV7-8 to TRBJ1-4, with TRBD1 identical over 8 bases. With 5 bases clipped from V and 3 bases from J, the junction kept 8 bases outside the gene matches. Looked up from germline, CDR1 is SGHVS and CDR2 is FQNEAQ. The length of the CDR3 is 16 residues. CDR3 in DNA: TGTGCCAGCAGCCCGGACAGGGCCATGGCTAATGAAAAACTGTTTTTT. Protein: CASSPDRAMANEKLFF. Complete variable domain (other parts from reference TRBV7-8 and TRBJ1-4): GAGVSQSPRYKVAKRGQDVALRCDPISGHVSLFWYQQALGQGPEFLTYFQNEAQLDKSGLPSDRFFAERPEGSVSTLKIQRTQQEDSAVYLCASSPDRAMANEKLFFGSGTQLSVL.

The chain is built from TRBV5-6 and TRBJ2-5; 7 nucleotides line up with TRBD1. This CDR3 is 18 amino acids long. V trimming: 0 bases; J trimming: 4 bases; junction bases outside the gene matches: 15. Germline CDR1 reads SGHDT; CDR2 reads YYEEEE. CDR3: CASSLAPQTGSEGETQYF. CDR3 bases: TGTGCCAGCAGCTTGGCGCCACAGACAGGGTCCGAGGGAGAGACCCAGTACTTC.

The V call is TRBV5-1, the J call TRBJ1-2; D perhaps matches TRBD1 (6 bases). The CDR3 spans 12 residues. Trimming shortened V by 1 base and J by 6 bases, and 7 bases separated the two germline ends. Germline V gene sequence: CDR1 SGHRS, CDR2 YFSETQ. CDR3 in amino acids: CASSLTGHGYTF. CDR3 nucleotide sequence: TGCGCCAGCAGCTTGACAGGGCATGGCTACACCTTC.

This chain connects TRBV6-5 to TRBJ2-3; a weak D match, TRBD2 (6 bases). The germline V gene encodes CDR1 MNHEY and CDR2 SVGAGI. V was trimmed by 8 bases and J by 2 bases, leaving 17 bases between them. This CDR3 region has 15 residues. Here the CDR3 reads CASGSGGALTDTQYF. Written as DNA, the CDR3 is TGTGCCAGCGGGTCTGGCGGGGCGCTCACAGATACGCAGTATTTT.

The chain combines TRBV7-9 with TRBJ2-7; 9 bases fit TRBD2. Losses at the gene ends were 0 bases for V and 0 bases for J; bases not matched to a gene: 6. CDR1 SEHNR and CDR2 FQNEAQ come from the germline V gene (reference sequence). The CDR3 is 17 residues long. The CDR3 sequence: CASSLAASGEVSYEQYF. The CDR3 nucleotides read TGTGCCAGCAGCTTAGCGGCTAGCGGGGAGGTCTCCTACGAGCAGTACTTC.

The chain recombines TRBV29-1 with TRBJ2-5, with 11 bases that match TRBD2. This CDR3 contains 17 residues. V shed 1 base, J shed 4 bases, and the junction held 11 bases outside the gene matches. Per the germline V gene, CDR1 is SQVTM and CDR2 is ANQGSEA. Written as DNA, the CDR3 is TGCAGCGTTGAAGGTAGCGGGGGGGCCGAGGGGCCAGAGACCCAGTACTTC. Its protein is CSVEGSGGAEGPETQYF.

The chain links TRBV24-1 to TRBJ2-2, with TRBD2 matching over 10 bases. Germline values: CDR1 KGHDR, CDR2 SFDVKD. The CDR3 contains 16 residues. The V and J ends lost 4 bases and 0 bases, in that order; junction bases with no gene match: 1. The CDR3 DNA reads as TGTGCCACCAGTGAAGCGGGGGGGCCGAACACCGGGGAGCTGTTTTTT. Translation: CATSEAGGPNTGELFF.

CDR3 region: CASSQQGAASPLHF. In nucleotides, the CDR3 is TGTGCCAGCAGCCAACAGGGGGCCGCTTCACCCCTCCACTTT. V gene TRBV6-5 combines with J gene TRBJ1-6, with 9 bases fitting TRBD1. Trimming removed 6 bases from V and 9 bases from J; junction bases left unmatched: 6. Per germline, CDR1 MNHEY and CDR2 SVGAGI. The CDR3 has 14 amino acids.

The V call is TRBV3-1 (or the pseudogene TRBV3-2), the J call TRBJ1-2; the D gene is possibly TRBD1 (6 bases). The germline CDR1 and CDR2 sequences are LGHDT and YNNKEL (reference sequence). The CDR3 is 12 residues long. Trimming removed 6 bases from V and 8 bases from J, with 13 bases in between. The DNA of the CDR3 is TGTGCCAGCAGTTCCTCCGGGACAGGCTACACCTTC. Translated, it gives CASSSSGTGYTF.

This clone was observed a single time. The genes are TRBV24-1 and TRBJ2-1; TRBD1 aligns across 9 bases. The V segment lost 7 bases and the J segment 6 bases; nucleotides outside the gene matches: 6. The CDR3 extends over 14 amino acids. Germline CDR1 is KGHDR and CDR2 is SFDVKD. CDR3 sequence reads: CATSRTGASNEQFF. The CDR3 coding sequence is TGTGCCACCAGCCGGACAGGGGCTTCCAATGAGCAGTTCTTC.

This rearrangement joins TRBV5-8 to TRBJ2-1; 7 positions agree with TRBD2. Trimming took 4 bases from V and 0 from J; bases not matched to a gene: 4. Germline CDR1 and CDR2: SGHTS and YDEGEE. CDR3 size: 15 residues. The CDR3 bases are TGTGCCAGCAGCCACGGGGGGAGCTCCTACAATGAGCAGTTCTTC. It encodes CASSHGGSSYNEQFF.

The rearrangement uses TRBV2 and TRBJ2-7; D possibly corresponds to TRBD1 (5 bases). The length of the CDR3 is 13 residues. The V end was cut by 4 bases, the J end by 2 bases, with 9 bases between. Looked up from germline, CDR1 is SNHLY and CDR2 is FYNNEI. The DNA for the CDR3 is TGTGCCAGCAGTGGGGGCGAAGCCTACGAGCAGTACTTC. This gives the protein CASSGGEAYEQYF.

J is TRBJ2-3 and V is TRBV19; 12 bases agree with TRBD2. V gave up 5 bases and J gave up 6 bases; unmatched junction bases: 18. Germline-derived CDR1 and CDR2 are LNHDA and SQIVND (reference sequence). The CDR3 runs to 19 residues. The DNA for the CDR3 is TGTGCCAGTAGTGGCGCACTAGCGGGGGGTCACCCCTCCTCGGATACGCAGTATTTT. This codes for CASSGALAGGHPSSDTQYF.

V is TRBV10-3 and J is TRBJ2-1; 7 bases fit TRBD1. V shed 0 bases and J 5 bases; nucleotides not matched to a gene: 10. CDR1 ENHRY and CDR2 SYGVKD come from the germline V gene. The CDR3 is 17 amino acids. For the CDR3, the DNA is TGTGCCATCAGTGAGTCGGAATTAGGGGGCGCGGACAATGAGCAGTTCTTC. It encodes CAISESELGGADNEQFF.

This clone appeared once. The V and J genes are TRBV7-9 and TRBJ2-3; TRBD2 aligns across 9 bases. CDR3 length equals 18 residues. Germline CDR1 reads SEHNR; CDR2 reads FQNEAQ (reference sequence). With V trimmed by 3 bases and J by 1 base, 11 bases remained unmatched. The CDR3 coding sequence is TGTGCCAGCAGCTTGCTGGCGGGGGGGCGTCAGGGCACAGATACGCAGTATTTT. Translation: CASSLLAGGRQGTDTQYF. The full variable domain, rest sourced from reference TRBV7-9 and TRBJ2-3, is DTGVSQNPRHKITKRGQNVTFRCDPISEHNRLYWYRQTLGQGPEFLTYFQNEAQLEKSRLLSDRFSAERPKGSFSTLEIQRTEQGDSAMYLCASSLLAGGRQGTDTQYFGPGTRLTVL.

The CDR3 here is CASRGGGLGVYGYTF. In nucleotides, the CDR3 is TGTGCCAGTAGAGGGGGGGGCCTTGGCGTCTATGGCTACACCTTC. This chain links TRBV19 with TRBJ1-2, with D tentatively TRBD1 (6 bases). CDR1 is LNHDA and CDR2 is SQIVND in the germline V gene (reference sequence). CDR3 length equals 15 residues. The V end lost 6 bases, the J end lost 4 bases, and 18 bases lay between the germline ends.

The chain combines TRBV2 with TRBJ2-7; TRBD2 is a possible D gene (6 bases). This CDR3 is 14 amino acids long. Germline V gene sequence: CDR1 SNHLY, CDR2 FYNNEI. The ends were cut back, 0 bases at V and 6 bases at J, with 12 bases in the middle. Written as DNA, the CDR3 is TGTGCCAGCAGTGAAGCGCGAAGGAGGGGCGAGCAGTACTTC. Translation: CASSEARRRGEQYF.